Shown below are 16 T cell receptor beta chains from a single sample sequenced in a study of cytomegalovirus exposure and HLA in healthy donors. Use of 60 Vbeta and 13 Jbeta primers characterized the PCR. Assay: immunoSEQ multiplex PCR; the TCRdb copy retains only in-frame clones and omits some. Counted here are about 150,000 clones, roughly 72% occurring once; the ten biggest clones make up 2.1%. Sequencing was performed on PBMCs. These receptors were collected from a man aged 25 to 40 in good health and CMV-seronegative.

The chain uses TRBV28 and TRBJ2-3; D is possibly TRBD1 (6 bases). Germline-derived CDR1 and CDR2 are MDHEN and SYDVKM. The CDR3 loop spans 16 amino acids. V was trimmed by 2 bases and J by 0 bases, leaving 12 bases between them. The CDR3 sequence is CASSLRGQRSTDTQYF. CDR3 bases: TGTGCCAGCAGTTTACGCGGACAGAGGAGCACAGATACGCAGTATTTT. Looking up the rest from reference TRBV28 and TRBJ2-3 gives the full variable domain: DVKVTQSSRYLVKRTGEKVFLECVQDMDHENMFWYRQDPGLGLRLIYFSYDVKMKEKGDIPEGYSVSREKKERFSLILESASTNQTSMYLCASSLRGQRSTDTQYFGPGTRLTVL.

This chain connects TRBV19 to TRBJ2-7; TRBD1 agrees at 10 bases. V was clipped by 4 bases and J by 7 bases; unmatched bases: 10. The V gene's germline CDR1 is LNHDA and CDR2 SQIVND (reference sequence). The CDR3 covers 15 residues. This CDR3 reads CASSTTGQGMGEQYF. The CDR3, as DNA: TGTGCCAGTAGTACAACGGGACAGGGGATGGGGGAGCAGTACTTC.

This chain joins TRBV28 and TRBJ2-1; tentative D call: TRBD2 (7 bases). The V gene's germline CDR1 is MDHEN and CDR2 SYDVKM. Trimming took 6 bases from V and 0 from J, leaving 21 bases between them. The CDR3 has 18 amino acids. CDR3 region: CASSPWSGGRSSYNEQFF. As DNA, the CDR3 is TGTGCCAGCAGCCCCTGGTCGGGGGGCAGGAGCTCCTACAATGAGCAGTTCTTC. The full variable domain, completed using reference TRBV28 and TRBJ2-1, is DVKVTQSSRYLVKRTGEKVFLECVQDMDHENMFWYRQDPGLGLRLIYFSYDVKMKEKGDIPEGYSVSREKKERFSLILESASTNQTSMYLCASSPWSGGRSSYNEQFFGPGTRLTVL.

The V call is TRBV4-1, the J call TRBJ2-2; 10 bases fit TRBD2. The CDR3 spans 15 residues. Per the germline V gene, CDR1 is MGHRA and CDR2 is YSYEKL. V was clipped by 0 bases and J by 8 bases; unmatched bases: 3. The DNA of the CDR3 is TGCGCCAGCAGCCAAGAGGGACTAGCGTCTGGGGAGCTGTTTTTT. This codes for CASSQEGLASGELFF.

The chain uses TRBV25-1 and TRBJ2-5; D possibly corresponds to TRBD1 (6 bases). The better agreement between TRBJ2-7 and the DNA end casts doubt on the J call. The CDR3 spans 14 residues. Germline V lookup: CDR1 MGHDK, CDR2 SYGVNS. In DNA form, the CDR3 reads TGTGCCAGCAGTGAGACAGGTATCTCCTACGAGCAGTACTTC. Its protein is CASSETGISYEQYF.

The chain couples TRBV7-9 to TRBJ1-4; 7 nucleotides align to TRBD1. J lost 7 bases, V lost 4 bases, and 9 bases had no gene match. Germline CDR1 SEHNR, CDR2 FQNEAQ (reference sequence). This CDR3 has 15 amino acids. CDR3: CASSSNRGEGEKLFF. DNA of the CDR3: TGTGCCAGCAGCTCCAACAGGGGTGAGGGTGAAAAACTGTTTTTT.

This chain connects TRBV5-8 to TRBJ1-2; weak D call: TRBD1 (5 bases). The CDR3 contains 11 residues. V lost 5 bases and J 8 bases, leaving 10 bases between the germline ends. Per the germline V gene, CDR1 is SGHTS and CDR2 is YDEGEE. The CDR3 DNA reads as TGTGCCAGCAGAGTGGGGCTCGGCTACACCTTC. It encodes CASRVGLGYTF.

The count of this clone is one. This chain joins TRBV9 and TRBJ2-3; D is possibly TRBD2 (6 bases). Trimming left V 0 bases short and J 0 bases short, with 11 bases between. The germline CDR1 and CDR2 sequences are SGDLS and YYNGEE. The CDR3 sequence is 16 residues long. The CDR3 reads CASSVVGGWSTDTQYF. Written as DNA, the CDR3 is TGTGCCAGCAGCGTAGTGGGGGGTTGGAGCACAGATACGCAGTATTTT.

This clone showed up just a few times. This chain joins TRBV5-1 and TRBJ2-5, with a weak D call TRBD2 (6 bases). V lost 0 bases to trimming and J lost 2 bases, with 11 bases between them. The CDR3 covers 15 residues. The germline CDR1 and CDR2 sequences are SGHRS and YFSETQ. The CDR3 loop is CASSLEEGFQETQYF. CDR3 DNA: TGCGCCAGCAGCTTGGAGGAGGGGTTTCAAGAGACCCAGTACTTC.

The rearrangement links TRBV5-4 to TRBJ2-7, with TRBD1 matching 10 bases. Germline CDR1 and CDR2: SGHNT and YYREEE (reference sequence). After removal of 4 bases from V and 2 bases from J, the junction contained 6 bases not matched to a gene. The CDR3 is 15 residues long. Here the CDR3 DNA reads TGTGCCAGCAGCCGACGGGACAGGGGACCCTACGAGCAGTACTTC. Its translation: CASSRRDRGPYEQYF.

The rearrangement links TRBV6-1 to TRBJ2-3; perhaps TRBD2 as D (7 bases). CDR3 length equals 19 residues. V was trimmed by 2 bases and J by 5 bases, leaving 26 bases between them. Germline V lookup: CDR1 MNHNS, CDR2 SASEGT. The CDR3 DNA reads TGTGCCAGCAGTGAAAGGGGGGATGGGCGGGGGTCCTGGTTAGATACGCAGTATTTT. Its protein is CASSERGDGRGSWLDTQYF.

The V and J genes are TRBV7-9 and TRBJ1-5, with TRBD1 identical over 7 bases. The CDR3 extends over 15 amino acids. Per the germline V gene, CDR1 is SEHNR and CDR2 is FQNEAQ (reference sequence). V trimming: 1 base; J trimming: 3 bases; junction bases outside the gene matches: 3. The CDR3 DNA reads as TGTGCCAGCAGCTTAGGGGACAGTCCCAATCAGCCCCAGCATTTT. Protein sequence: CASSLGDSPNQPQHF.

This chain links TRBV11-2 with TRBJ2-7; 9 bases agree with TRBD1. J was trimmed by 2 bases and V by 1 base; bases with no gene match: 3. Germline V lookup: CDR1 SGHAT, CDR2 FQNNGV. CDR3 length: 15 residues. CDR3 sequence: CASSLGTGAAYEQYF. CDR3 sequence (DNA): TGTGCCAGCAGCTTAGGGACAGGGGCCGCCTACGAGCAGTACTTC.

This sequence joins TRBV10-3 and TRBJ1-2; D may be TRBD1 (5 bases). The CDR3 consists of 12 residues. Germline CDR1 reads ENHRY; CDR2 reads SYGVKD. V lost 7 bases and J lost 8, with 14 bases in between. The CDR3 is CAITPDRVGYTF. CDR3 bases: TGTGCCATCACTCCCGACAGAGTAGGCTACACCTTC.

V and J are TRBV6-4 and TRBJ1-4; D perhaps matches TRBD1 (6 bases). Germline assignment: CDR1 MRHNA and CDR2 SNTAGT. V shed 2 bases and J shed 6 bases, with 19 bases lying between them. The CDR3 length is 17 residues. CDR3 sequence: CASSDPSGQGRDEKLFF. The CDR3 DNA reads TGTGCCAGCAGTGACCCCTCGGGGCAGGGGCGCGATGAAAAACTGTTTTTT.

The sample holds a few counts of this clone. V usage is TRBV6-1 and J usage is TRBJ1-4; D is unclear. Germline CDR1 MNHNS, CDR2 SASEGT. The ends were cut back, 2 bases at V and 4 bases at J, with 14 bases in the middle. This CDR3 region has 16 residues. The CDR3 loop reads CASSESGSWVNEKLFF. The CDR3 nucleotides read TGTGCCAGCAGTGAATCTGGGAGTTGGGTTAATGAAAAACTGTTTTTT.